This T cell receptor (beta chain) was sequenced in a study of response to subunit inactivated influenza vaccine. The CDR3 has 15 residues. V dropped 10 bases and J dropped 0 bases, with 16 bases sitting between them. Germline assignment: CDR1 ENHRY and CDR2 SYGVKD. This clonotype was found a few times. TCRdb independently ran MiXCR on the RT-PCR reads; one entry per CDR3 protein. The data hold 500,000 or so distinct CDR3 sequences, with 9.5% to 13% observed a single time. The chain is built from TRBV10-3 and TRBJ1-5; possible D gene TRBD1, 6 bases. This clonotype originated in a man aged 50-60 years who received an inactivated influenza vaccine. This specimen consisted of PBMCs from blood, obtained about 40 days after vaccination. Here the CDR3 DNA reads TGTGCCAGCGCCTTGGGGGCTTATAGCAATCAGCCCCAGCATTTT. This translates into CASALGAYSNQPQHF.